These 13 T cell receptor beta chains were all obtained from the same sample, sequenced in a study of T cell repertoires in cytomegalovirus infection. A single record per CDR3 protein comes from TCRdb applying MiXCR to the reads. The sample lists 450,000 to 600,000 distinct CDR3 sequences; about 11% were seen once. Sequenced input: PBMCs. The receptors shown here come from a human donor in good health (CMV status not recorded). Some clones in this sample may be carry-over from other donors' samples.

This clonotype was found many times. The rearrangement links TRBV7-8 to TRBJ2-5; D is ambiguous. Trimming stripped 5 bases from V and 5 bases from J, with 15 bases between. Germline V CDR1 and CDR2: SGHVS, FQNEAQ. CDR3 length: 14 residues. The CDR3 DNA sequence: TGTGCCAGCAGCCTCCTAGTTAGGGATGAGACCCAGTACTTC. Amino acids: CASSLLVRDETQYF.

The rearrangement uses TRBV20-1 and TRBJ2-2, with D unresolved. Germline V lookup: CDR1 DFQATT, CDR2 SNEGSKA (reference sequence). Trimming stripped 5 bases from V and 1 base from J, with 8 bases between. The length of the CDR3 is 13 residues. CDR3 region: CSADTVNTGELFF. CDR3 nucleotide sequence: TGCAGTGCTGATACGGTGAACACCGGGGAGCTGTTTTTT.

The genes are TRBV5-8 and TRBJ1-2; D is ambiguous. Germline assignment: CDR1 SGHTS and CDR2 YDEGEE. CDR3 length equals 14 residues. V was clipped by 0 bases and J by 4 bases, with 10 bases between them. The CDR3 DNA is TGTGCCAGCAGCTTGGTCGGGAGAGGCTATGGCTACACCTTC. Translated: CASSLVGRGYGYTF.

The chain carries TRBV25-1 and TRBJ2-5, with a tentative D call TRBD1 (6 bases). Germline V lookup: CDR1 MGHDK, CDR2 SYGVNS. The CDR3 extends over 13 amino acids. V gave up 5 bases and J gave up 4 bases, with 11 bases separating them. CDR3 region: CASSKQGGETQYF. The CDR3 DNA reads TGTGCCAGCAGTAAACAGGGTGGAGAGACCCAGTACTTC. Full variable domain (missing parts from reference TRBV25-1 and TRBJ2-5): EADIYQTPRYLVIGTGKKITLECSQTMGHDKMYWYQQDPGMELHLIHYSYGVNSTEKGDLSSESTVSRIRTEHFPLTLESARPSHTSQYLCASSKQGGETQYFGPGTRLLVL.

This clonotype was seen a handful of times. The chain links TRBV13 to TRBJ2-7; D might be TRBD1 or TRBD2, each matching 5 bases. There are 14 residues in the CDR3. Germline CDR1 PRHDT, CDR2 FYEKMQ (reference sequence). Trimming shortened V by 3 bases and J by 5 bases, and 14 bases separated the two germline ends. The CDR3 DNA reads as TGTGCCAGCAGCTTCGGCCAGGGAGTCCACGAGCAGTACTTC. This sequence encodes CASSFGQGVHEQYF.

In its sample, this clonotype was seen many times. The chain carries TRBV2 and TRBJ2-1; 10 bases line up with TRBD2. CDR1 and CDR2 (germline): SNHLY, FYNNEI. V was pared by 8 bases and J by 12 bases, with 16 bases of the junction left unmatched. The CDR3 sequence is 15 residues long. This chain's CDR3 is CASPVDLAGARGQFF. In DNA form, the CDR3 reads TGTGCCAGCCCAGTGGACCTAGCGGGAGCGAGGGGGCAGTTCTTC.

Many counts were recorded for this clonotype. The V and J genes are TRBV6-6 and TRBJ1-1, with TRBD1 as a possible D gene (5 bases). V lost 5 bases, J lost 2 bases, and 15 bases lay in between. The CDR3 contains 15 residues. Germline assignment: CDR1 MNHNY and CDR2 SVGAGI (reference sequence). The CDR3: CASSVRKRGNTEAFF. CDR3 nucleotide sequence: TGTGCCAGCAGTGTAAGAAAGAGGGGTAACACTGAAGCTTTCTTT.

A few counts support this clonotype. CDR3 DNA: TGCAGTGCTAGAGCCCCCCCCACTTGGGGTTACACCTTC. This translates into CSARAPPTWGYTF. The chain joins TRBV20-1 to TRBJ1-2; D ambiguous. Germline V CDR1 and CDR2: DFQATT, SNEGSKA (reference sequence). This CDR3 comprises 13 residues. Trimming removed 1 base from V and 11 bases from J, with 17 bases in between.

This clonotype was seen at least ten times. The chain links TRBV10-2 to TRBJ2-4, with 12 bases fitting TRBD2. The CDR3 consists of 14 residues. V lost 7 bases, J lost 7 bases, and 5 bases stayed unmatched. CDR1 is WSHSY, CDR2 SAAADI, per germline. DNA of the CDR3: TGCGCCAGCAAGGGACTAGCGGGTCACAACATTCAGTACTTC. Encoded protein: CASKGLAGHNIQYF.

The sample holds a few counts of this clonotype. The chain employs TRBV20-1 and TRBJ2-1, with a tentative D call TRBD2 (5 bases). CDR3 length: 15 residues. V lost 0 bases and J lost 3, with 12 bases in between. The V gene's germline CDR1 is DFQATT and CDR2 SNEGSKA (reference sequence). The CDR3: CSARDRRELYNEQFF. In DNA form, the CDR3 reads TGCAGTGCTAGAGATCGTCGGGAACTCTACAATGAGCAGTTCTTC.

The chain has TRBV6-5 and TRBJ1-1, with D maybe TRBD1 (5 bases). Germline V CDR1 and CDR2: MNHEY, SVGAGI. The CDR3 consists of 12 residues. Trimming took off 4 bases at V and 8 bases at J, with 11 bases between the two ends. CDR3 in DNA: TGTGCCAGCAGTTCCACGACAGACGAAGCTTTCTTT. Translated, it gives CASSSTTDEAFF.

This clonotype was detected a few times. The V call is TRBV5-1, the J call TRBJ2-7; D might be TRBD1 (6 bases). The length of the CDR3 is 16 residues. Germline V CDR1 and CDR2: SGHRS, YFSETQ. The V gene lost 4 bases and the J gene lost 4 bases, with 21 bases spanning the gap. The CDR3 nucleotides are TGCGCCAGCAGCAGGACGGCACAGGGAAGTGAATACGAGCAGTACTTC. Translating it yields CASSRTAQGSEYEQYF.

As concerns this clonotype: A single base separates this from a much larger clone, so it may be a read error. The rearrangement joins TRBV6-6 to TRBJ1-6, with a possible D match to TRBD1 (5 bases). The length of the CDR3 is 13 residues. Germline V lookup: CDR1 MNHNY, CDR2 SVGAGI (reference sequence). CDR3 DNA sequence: TGTGCCAGCAGTCGGGCCAGGGATTCACACCTCCACTTT. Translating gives CASSRARDSHLHF.